The entry that follows covers one T cell receptor (beta chain) sequence. This clonotype was recorded a few times. This clone's antigen is unknown. No qualities accompany the bases; no much larger clone lies one base away. The sample originates from a study of T-cell reconstitution after alpha-beta-depleted transplantation in children (TCRdb year 2016). Concerning the study at large: The study quantitatively tracked T-cell immune reconstitution after TCRalphabeta/CD19-depleted allogeneic hematopoietic cell transplantation in children using TCR repertoire profiling.

The junction shows trimming of 8 bases on V and 2 bases on J, plus 22 bases between the germline ends. CDR1 and CDR2 are drawn from the germline V gene: MNHNS, SASEGT. The CDR3 numbers 17 residues from cysteine through phenylalanine. The kept DNA is CDR3 alone, 51 bases in frame from the first base. Libraries were prepared through PCR. Instrument on record: Illumina HiSeq 2500. TCR library preparation used molecular barcoding, with unique molecular identifiers applied to normalize quantification of the TCRbeta repertoire. TCRdb reprocessed the public reads (quality trimming at Q25 with fastp, clone calling with MiXCR) and kept in-frame beta chains. When rows share a CDR3 protein, they turn into one entry using the most common DNA and genes. For this sample the table gives about 540,000 distinct CDR3 sequences, of which around 17% were detected only once. Jointly, the top ten make up 3.3% of the sample.

The chain is encoded by TRBV6-1 joined to TRBJ2-1; the D segment might be TRBD1 or TRBD2, since each matches 5 bases. This sequence was found in a human donor who donated a stem cell graft to a child with acute lymphoblastic leukemia. Here the sequenced sample was PBMCs from the stem cell graft donor, taken from the stem cell graft. CDR3 sequence: CASPSDRGRKPYNEQFF. In nucleotide form, the sequence is TGTGCCAGCCCCTCCGACCGGGGACGTAAACCCTACAATGAGCAGTTCTTC.